This TCR beta chain was observed in a study of CD4 T cells in relation to SARS-CoV-2 and coronaviruses. Study background: PBMCs were cultured with antigen for roughly 9 days before TCR beta sequencing.

As for this clone: The antigen is unknown.

CDR1 GTSNPN and CDR2 SVGIG come from the germline V gene (reference sequence). CDR3 size: 13 residues. Deletions cut 4 bases from V and 5 bases from J, with 15 bases between. Profiling relied on immunoSEQ multiplex PCR, and the TCRdb table lists in-frame clones only, not all of them. This table holds approximately 41,000 clones, 84% found once. Sample: naive CD4+ T cells from PBMCs, cultured in vitro. The subset denotes: naive CD4+ T cells isolated by negative enrichment. V usage is TRBV30 and J usage is TRBJ2-7, with a tentative D call TRBD2 (7 bases). The receptor was derived from an adult with COVID-19. For the CDR3, the DNA is TGTGCCTGGAAGAGGAGCGGGACAAACGAGCAGTACTTC. Its protein product is CAWKRSGTNEQYF.